The 23 T cell receptor beta chains listed next were all sequenced from one sample in a study of CD8+ T cells in alopecia areata. Stated treatment: oral pan-JAK inhibitor, 5-10 mg twice daily. Sequencing templates came from extracted RNA that was reverse transcribed into cDNA. Sequencing was performed with immunoSEQ multiplex PCR; in TCRdb, only in-frame clones are kept and a portion is missing. The repertoire holds 35,000 to 45,000 clones, with roughly 90% as singletons. The material sequenced was CD8+ T cells sorted from blood, taken at week 24, from a patient treated with tofacitinib. These receptors were collected from a human donor with alopecia areata.

This clone was detected only once. V and J are TRBV7-9 and TRBJ2-1; TRBD2 matches at 10 bases. The CDR3 contains 14 residues. Germline V gives CDR1 SEHNR, CDR2 FQNEAQ (reference sequence). The V gene end was trimmed by 2 bases and the J gene end by 7 bases; junction bases not matched to a gene: 2. The CDR3 spells CASSLSGGVNEQFF. The CDR3, as DNA: TGTGCCAGCAGCTTAAGCGGGGGGGTAAATGAGCAGTTCTTC.

V is TRBV7-9 and J is TRBJ2-1; D might be TRBD1 or TRBD2, each matching 5 bases. The CDR3 is made up of 16 amino acids. V lost 5 bases and J 3 bases, leaving 17 bases between the germline ends. Germline V lookup: CDR1 SEHNR, CDR2 FQNEAQ (reference sequence). In nucleotides, the CDR3 is TGTGCCAGCAGCCCAACCGGGACGGTGGACTACAATGAGCAGTTCTTC. Protein product: CASSPTGTVDYNEQFF.

This clone appeared a single time. The V call is TRBV29-1, the J call TRBJ1-1, with D possibly being TRBD1 (5 bases). The V and J ends lost 5 bases and 10 bases respectively, with 20 bases between them. The CDR3 loop spans 13 amino acids. Germline V gene lookup returns CDR1 SQVTM and CDR2 ANQGSEA. In DNA, the CDR3 is TGCAGCGTTAGCGCAGGGACCAGCAAAGGAGCTTTCTTT. It encodes CSVSAGTSKGAFF. The entire variable domain, with the rest obtained from reference TRBV29-1 and TRBJ1-1, is as follows: SAVISQKPSRDICQRGTSLTIQCQVDSQVTMMFWYRQQPGQSLTLIATANQGSEATYESGFVIDKFPISRPNLTFSTLTVSNMSPEDSSIYLCSVSAGTSKGAFFGQGTRLTVV.

The chain is built from TRBV27 and TRBJ2-3; 10 bases are a match to TRBD2. The CDR3 is 15 amino acids. V gave up 4 bases and J gave up 3 bases; unmatched junction bases: 4. Germline CDR1 reads MNHEY; CDR2 reads SMNVEV (reference sequence). This CDR3 is CASSSLAGATDTQYF. CDR3 nucleotides: TGTGCCAGCAGTTCTCTAGCGGGGGCAACAGATACGCAGTATTTT.

This clone was recorded a few times. The chain links TRBV5-4 to TRBJ2-7, with D uncertain. The CDR3 sequence is 13 residues long. CDR1 is SGHNT and CDR2 is YYREEE in the germline V gene (reference sequence). Trimming removed 4 bases at V and 5 bases at J, with 13 bases between. In DNA, the CDR3 is TGTGCCAGCAGCGCCAACGGGTTCCACGAGCAGTACTTC. It translates to CASSANGFHEQYF.

V is TRBV30 and J is TRBJ2-7; TRBD2 aligns across 7 bases. In germline, CDR1 is GTSNPN, CDR2 SVGIG (reference sequence). The J segment lost 5 bases and the V segment lost 5 bases, leaving 3 bases of the junction unmatched. This CDR3 is built from 11 residues. CDR3 in DNA: TGTGCCTGGGGGGGAGGGCACGAGCAGTACTTC. Amino acid sequence: CAWGGGHEQYF.

The chain uses TRBV28 and TRBJ2-3; TRBD1 matches 9 bases. Germline CDR1 is MDHEN and CDR2 is SYDVKM. CDR3 length: 17 amino acids. Unmatched junction bases numbered 11, after V lost 4 bases and J lost 3 bases. CDR3 nucleotide sequence: TGTGCCAGCAGTTCGATCCTGGACAGGGGAGGTACAGATACGCAGTATTTT. It translates to CASSSILDRGGTDTQYF.

The genes are TRBV4-1 and TRBJ2-2; D is ambiguous. Trimming took off 7 bases at V and 0 bases at J, with 6 bases between the two ends. Germline CDR1 is MGHRA and CDR2 is YSYEKL. CDR3 length equals 13 residues. DNA for the CDR3: TGCGCCAGCACGTTGGCGAACACCGGGGAGCTGTTTTTT. It specifies CASTLANTGELFF.

The table lists this clone with a count of one. This chain connects TRBV7-9 to TRBJ2-1, with TRBD1 as a possible D gene (6 bases). CDR1 and CDR2 from the germline V gene are SEHNR and FQNEAQ (reference sequence). Trimming stripped 2 bases from V and 6 bases from J, with 8 bases between. The CDR3 totals 13 residues. The CDR3: CASSLKTGNEQFF. The CDR3 DNA sequence: TGTGCCAGCAGCTTAAAGACAGGCAATGAGCAGTTCTTC.

The V and J genes are TRBV5-1 and TRBJ2-5, with a weak D call TRBD1 (7 bases). Per the germline V gene, CDR1 is SGHRS and CDR2 is YFSETQ. The germline V and J ends were trimmed by 3 bases and 4 bases, with 22 bases remaining between them. The CDR3 extends over 17 amino acids. In DNA, the CDR3 is TGCGCCAGCAGCTCCGCCCAGACTTCAGGGGGGAGAGAGACCCAGTACTTC. The encoded protein is CASSSAQTSGGRETQYF.

V usage is TRBV6-5 and J usage is TRBJ2-6; D unclear. This CDR3 has 16 residues. V lost 2 bases and J lost 0, with 8 bases in between. The germline V gene has CDR1 MNHEY and CDR2 SVGAGI. The CDR3 nucleotides are TGTGCCAGCAGTTACCGCAGTGTCTCTGGGGCCAACGTCCTGACTTTC. As protein: CASSYRSVSGANVLTF.

V is TRBV7-6 and J is TRBJ2-5; 8 bases agree with TRBD2. This CDR3 comprises 15 residues. J lost 2 bases, V lost 5 bases, and 7 bases had no gene match. Germline V gene lookup returns CDR1 SGHVS and CDR2 FNYEAQ. The CDR3 sequence is CASSPIAGTQETQYF. CDR3 bases: TGTGCCAGCAGCCCTATAGCGGGGACACAAGAGACCCAGTACTTC.

This rearrangement joins TRBV11-2 to TRBJ2-1; tentative D call: TRBD1 (6 bases). Trimming pared 5 bases from V and 5 bases from J, leaving 19 bases between. The germline CDR1 and CDR2 sequences are SGHAT and FQNNGV. The CDR3 is made up of 16 amino acids. The DNA for the CDR3 is TGTGCCAGCAGCATAAGAATGGGGACACGAGACAATGAGCAGTTCTTC. Translation gives CASSIRMGTRDNEQFF.

The chain has TRBV25-1 and TRBJ2-5; 8 positions agree with TRBD1. This CDR3 has 15 amino acids. Germline lookup yields CDR1 MGHDK and CDR2 SYGVNS. Losses at the gene ends were 7 bases for V and 1 base for J; bases not matched to a gene: 8. CDR3 amino acids: CASTDREDLQETQYF. The CDR3 bases are TGTGCCAGCACGGACAGGGAGGACCTCCAAGAGACCCAGTACTTC. The whole variable domain, filled in from reference TRBV25-1 and TRBJ2-5, reads EADIYQTPRYLVIGTGKKITLECSQTMGHDKMYWYQQDPGMELHLIHYSYGVNSTEKGDLSSESTVSRIRTEHFPLTLESARPSHTSQYLCASTDREDLQETQYFGPGTRLLVL.

The chain employs TRBV27 and TRBJ2-3; tentatively, D is TRBD2 (5 bases). The CDR3 runs to 17 residues. V was trimmed by 5 bases and J by 2 bases, leaving 20 bases between them. From germline, CDR1 is MNHEY and CDR2 SMNVEV (reference sequence). The CDR3 sequence: CASSVVWVASTTDTQYF. Written as DNA, the CDR3 is TGTGCCAGCAGTGTAGTTTGGGTAGCGAGTACCACAGATACGCAGTATTTT.

V gene TRBV7-9 combines with J gene TRBJ2-7; a possible D gene is TRBD1 (6 bases). The CDR3 contains 13 residues. V lost 5 bases and J 6 bases, leaving 14 bases between the germline ends. CDR1 is SEHNR, CDR2 FQNEAQ, per germline (reference sequence). In DNA form, the CDR3 reads TGTGCCAGCAGCCCCGGGACATCCCCCGAGCAGTACTTC. It specifies CASSPGTSPEQYF.

The V gene is TRBV6-9, the J gene TRBJ1-5; D gene uncertain. CDR3 length: 16 amino acids. The ends were cut back, 0 bases at V and 1 base at J, with 10 bases in the middle. CDR1 and CDR2 (germline): MNHGY, SVAAGI. In DNA form, the CDR3 reads TGTGCCAGCAGTTATTCAAGCCGCAGGAGCAATCAGCCCCAGCATTTT. Translation gives CASSYSSRRSNQPQHF.

The V and J genes are TRBV27 and TRBJ2-7, with D maybe TRBD2 (6 bases). The germline V gene encodes CDR1 MNHEY and CDR2 SMNVEV (reference sequence). The CDR3 spans 17 residues. Trimming took 6 bases from V and 2 from J, leaving 23 bases between them. CDR3: CASSSRNSGRRTYEQYF. CDR3 coding DNA: TGTGCCAGCAGCTCCAGGAATTCGGGGAGGCGAACCTACGAGCAGTACTTC.

This chain connects TRBV7-9 to TRBJ2-2; D not certain. CDR3 length equals 15 residues. From germline, CDR1 is SEHNR and CDR2 FQNEAQ (reference sequence). V lost 4 bases and J lost 6, with 15 bases in between. The CDR3 region is CASSSSYPNAGELFF. CDR3 in DNA: TGTGCCAGCAGCTCCAGTTACCCAAACGCCGGGGAGCTGTTTTTT.

The chain combines TRBV7-2 with TRBJ2-3; TRBD1 matches 11 bases. Unmatched junction bases numbered 12, after V lost 0 bases and J lost 4 bases. CDR1 and CDR2 from the germline V gene are SGHTA and FQGNSA. The CDR3 loop spans 19 amino acids. DNA for the CDR3: TGTGCCAGCAGCTTAGCAGTAATCTTCGGACAGGGGGCTCCAGATACGCAGTATTTT. Translation gives CASSLAVIFGQGAPDTQYF.

This chain uses TRBV28 with TRBJ2-3; 12 positions agree with TRBD2. The germline V gene has CDR1 MDHEN and CDR2 SYDVKM. The CDR3 length is 18 residues. Unmatched junction bases numbered 9, after V lost 3 bases and J lost 2 bases. The CDR3 protein is CASSFRFGLAGYTDTQYF. CDR3 nucleotides: TGTGCCAGCAGTTTCCGCTTCGGACTAGCGGGGTACACAGATACGCAGTATTTT.

The V and J genes are TRBV13 and TRBJ2-1; unclear D gene. V lost 1 base to trimming and J lost 9 bases, with 7 bases between them. The germline V gene encodes CDR1 PRHDT and CDR2 FYEKMQ (reference sequence). The CDR3 is 12 amino acids. CDR3 nucleotide sequence: TGTGCCAGCAGCTTAGACCAAACTGAGCAGTTCTTC. Translating it yields CASSLDQTEQFF.

Only a few counts were recorded for this clone. The J gene is TRBJ2-7, the V gene TRBV28; no clear D gene. Trimming took 3 bases from V and 0 from J, leaving 3 bases between them. This CDR3 comprises 12 residues. Looked up from germline, CDR1 is MDHEN and CDR2 is SYDVKM. As DNA, the CDR3 is TGTGCCAGCAGTTTGGGCTCCTACGAGCAGTACTTC. Amino acids: CASSLGSYEQYF.